A selection of T cell receptor beta chains follows, all from one sample in a study of ipilimumab plus nivolumab after autologous stem cell transplantation. The method was immunoSEQ multiplex PCR; TCRdb's version includes in-frame clones alone and lacks a portion of them. The profile shows 9,500 to 10,000 clones, roughly 69% of them singletons. Sample: PBMCs, taken in a trial of ipilimumab plus nivolumab as post-transplant consolidation. These receptors were taken from a female donor with multiple myeloma. Both conserved end residues are part of each CDR3.

v_call cdr3_aa
TRBV5-1 CASSFGTVNEQFF
TRBV15 CATSYGTSASWEQFF
TRBV7-9 CASSLLMGQGDRNTIYF
TRBV5-8 CASSLEDSYEQYF
TRBV27 CASSQGGNQPQHF
TRBV27 CASSPPGGTQYF
TRBV5-4 CASSLTGTTFF
TRBV2 CASSAGYYNEQFF
TRBV28 CASSFPGALVGELFF
TRBV19 CASRPWDAQEYEQYF
TRBV6-6 CASSYEGGQPQHF
TRBV19 CASTPGMDSPLHF
TRBV15 CATSRSDRLYGYTF
TRBV6-1 CASSELSEQYF
TRBV5-6 CASSLGRTVNEKLFF
TRBV5-5 CASSKDRVVSYEQYF
TRBV27 CASSFPQGTQYF
TRBV29-1 CSVSGTGVFEQFF
TRBV2 CASSAGTGTDYGYTF
TRBV7-2 CASSLGLAGQETQYF
TRBV28 CASSGGQGMADTQYF
TRBV11-2 CASSLAALSIQYF
TRBV10-1 CASSLNRQGEAFF
TRBV19 CASSIMGGTDTQYF
TRBV7-3 CASSPHAGGVNGYTF
TRBV19 CASSTGASYYGYTF
TRBV6-5 CASSRGQGNSPLHF
TRBV2 CASRTEGGDYGYTF
TRBV7-3 CASSLIGGNSPLHF
TRBV7-3 CASSLQGDTQYF
TRBV5-4 CASSENRGINEKLFF
TRBV5-6 CASSPWGRDNNEQFF
TRBV5-1 CASSLGVAGAREQFF
TRBV7-9 CASSTQGYEQYF
TRBV5-1 CASSLDTRSGNTIYF
TRBV6-6 CASSYGRGHYGYTF
TRBV7-8 CASSLGLGVGQAAINIQYF
TRBV7-2 CASSLQGISTDTQYF
TRBV6-4 CASSYGGVSGNTIYF
TRBV7-9 CASSAPTVNTEAFF
TRBV6-1 CASRGLFSVIGQYF
TRBV6-5 CASSYIRDSYNSPLHF
TRBV5-5 CASSPQGVSYEQYF
TRBV6-5 CATSRESSGNTIYF
TRBV10-3 CAISGATGLSSYEQYF
TRBV9 CASSPEVAGRDTQYF
TRBV5-8 CASSLTGEAGYGYTF
TRBV11-2 CASSMGLSDQPQHF
TRBV6-6 CASSYRQVSYEQYF
TRBV6-6 CASSYSGTGTRAFF